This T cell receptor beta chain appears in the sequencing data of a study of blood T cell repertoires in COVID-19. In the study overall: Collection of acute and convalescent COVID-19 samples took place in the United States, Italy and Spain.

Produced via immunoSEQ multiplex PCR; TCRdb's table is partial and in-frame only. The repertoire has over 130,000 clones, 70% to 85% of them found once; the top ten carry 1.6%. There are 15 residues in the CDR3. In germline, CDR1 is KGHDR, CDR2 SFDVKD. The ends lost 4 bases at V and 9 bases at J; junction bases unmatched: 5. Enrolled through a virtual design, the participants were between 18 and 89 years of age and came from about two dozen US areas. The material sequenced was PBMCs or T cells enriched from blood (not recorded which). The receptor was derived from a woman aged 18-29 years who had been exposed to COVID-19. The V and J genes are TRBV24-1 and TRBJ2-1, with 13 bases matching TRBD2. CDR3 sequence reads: CATSDPTSGRAEQFF. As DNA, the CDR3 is TGTGCCACCAGTGACCCCACTAGCGGGAGGGCTGAGCAGTTCTTC.